This passage covers 24 T cell receptor beta chains from one sample sequenced in a study of vaccination and CD4 T cells after COVID-19. Oncomine TCR Beta short-read sequencing was applied to DNA from cultured CD4+ T cells. In TCRdb, the PCR reads were re-called with MiXCR into one record per CDR3 protein. This sample has 20,000 to 25,000 distinct CDR3 sequences, with under 80% found just once. The treatment was: approximately nine-day PBMC culture with coronavirus spike peptide pools or control peptides (ViraFEST assay). Their recognized antigens are unknown. Source material: CD4+ T cells from blood, cultured in vitro. These receptors were collected from a human donor who had recovered from COVID-19.

The V call is TRBV15, the J call TRBJ1-2; D ambiguous. The germline V and J ends were trimmed by 4 bases and 7 bases, with 13 bases remaining between them. The length of the CDR3 is 13 residues. CDR1 and CDR2 (germline): LNHNV, YYDKDF (reference sequence). The CDR3 DNA reads TGTGCCACCAGCATTGGGGTAGGTGGTGGCTACACCTTC. Translation: CATSIGVGGGYTF.

This rearrangement joins TRBV20-1 to TRBJ2-1, with TRBD2 matching 8 bases. The V gene's germline CDR1 is DFQATT and CDR2 SNEGSKA (reference sequence). The CDR3 has 16 residues. The junction had 12 bases not matched to a gene; V was cut back by 6 bases and J by 2 bases. CDR3 sequence: CSAQAGVAGTYNEQFF. The CDR3 DNA is TGCAGTGCCCAAGCGGGAGTAGCGGGGACCTACAATGAGCAGTTCTTC.

The chain links TRBV24-1 to TRBJ2-7, with 7 bases fitting TRBD1. CDR3 length: 19 amino acids. The V segment lost 1 base and the J segment 1 base; nucleotides outside the gene matches: 15. The germline CDR1 and CDR2 sequences are KGHDR and SFDVKD. CDR3 DNA sequence: TGTGCCACCAGTGATTTCCGGGACAGTCAGGGAATAGGATCCTACGAGCAGTACTTC. Its translation: CATSDFRDSQGIGSYEQYF.

The J gene is TRBJ2-1, the V gene TRBV7-8; 11 nucleotides agree with TRBD2. Germline CDR1 is SGHVS and CDR2 is FQNEAQ. CDR3 size: 15 residues. Losses at the gene ends were 1 base for V and 6 bases for J; bases not matched to a gene: 2. This CDR3 is CASSLELAGVNEQFF. The CDR3 nucleotides are TGTGCCAGCAGCTTAGAACTAGCGGGAGTCAATGAGCAGTTCTTC.

V usage is TRBV6-1 and J usage is TRBJ2-7, with 10 positions matching TRBD2. Germline assignment: CDR1 MNHNS and CDR2 SASEGT. V lost 8 bases and J lost 4; bases outside the gene matches: 8. This CDR3 is 14 amino acids long. CDR3 bases: TGTGCCAGCTCATTAGCGGGAGGCGTATACGAGCAGTACTTC. Residues: CASSLAGGVYEQYF.

The chain recombines TRBV25-1 with TRBJ2-3; 15 nucleotides match TRBD2. The V gene's germline CDR1 is MGHDK and CDR2 SYGVNS. This CDR3 has 12 amino acids. Unmatched junction bases numbered 2, after V lost 10 bases and J lost 9 bases. For the CDR3, the DNA is TGTGCCACCGGGACTAGCGGGAGGACGCAGTATTTT. It is translated as CATGTSGRTQYF.

This clonotype was seen a handful of times. V usage is TRBV7-2 and J usage is TRBJ1-3; D perhaps matches TRBD1 (6 bases). Germline CDR1 SGHTA, CDR2 FQGNSA. V was trimmed by 2 bases and J by 4 bases, leaving 12 bases between them. The CDR3 runs to 15 residues. CDR3 in amino acids: CASSLMSGAGNTIYF. CDR3 in DNA: TGTGCCAGCAGCTTAATGTCAGGGGCCGGAAACACCATATATTTT.

V usage is TRBV5-1 and J usage is TRBJ1-2, with 8 positions matching TRBD1. The CDR3 is made up of 13 amino acids. CDR1 and CDR2 (germline): SGHRS, YFSETQ. V lost 0 bases and J lost 7; bases outside the gene matches: 2. For the CDR3, the DNA is TGCGCCAGCAGCTTGGACAGGGGGATTGGCTACACCTTC. Translated, it gives CASSLDRGIGYTF.

The rearrangement uses TRBV6-1 and TRBJ1-1; a weak D match, TRBD1 (6 bases). The germline V and J ends were trimmed by 8 bases and 0 bases, with 13 bases remaining between them. This CDR3 spans 14 amino acids. From germline, CDR1 is MNHNS and CDR2 SASEGT. The CDR3 sequence: CASRGGGLNTEAFF. CDR3 DNA: TGTGCCAGCCGGGGGGGCGGACTGAACACTGAAGCTTTCTTT.

This clonotype was seen only once. V usage is TRBV20-1 and J usage is TRBJ2-2, with D possibly being TRBD2 (7 bases). Per the germline V gene, CDR1 is DFQATT and CDR2 is SNEGSKA (reference sequence). The V gene lost 6 bases and the J gene lost 4 bases, with 12 bases spanning the gap. The CDR3 is 13 amino acids. The CDR3 here is CSANREGTGELFF. DNA for the CDR3: TGCAGTGCAAACAGGGAGGGCACCGGGGAGCTGTTTTTT.

In this sample, this clonotype turned up once. This chain connects TRBV7-3 to TRBJ1-1, with D perhaps TRBD1 (6 bases). Germline V gene sequence: CDR1 SGHTA, CDR2 FQGTGA. This CDR3 is built from 13 residues. V gave up 4 bases and J gave up 8 bases, with 14 bases separating them. The CDR3: CASSYNRDREAFF. The CDR3, as DNA: TGTGCCAGCAGCTACAACAGGGACCGCGAAGCTTTCTTT. Full variable domain (missing parts from reference TRBV7-3 and TRBJ1-1): GAGVSQTPSNKVTEKGKYVELRCDPISGHTALYWYRQSLGQGPEFLIYFQGTGAADDSGLPNDRFFAVRPEGSVSTLKIQRTERGDSAVYLCASSYNRDREAFFGQGTRLTVV.

V gene TRBV6-5 combines with J gene TRBJ1-2; no firm D call. Germline assignment: CDR1 MNHEY and CDR2 SVGAGI. V shed 1 base and J shed 10 bases, with 10 bases lying between them. The CDR3 spans 12 residues. The CDR3 bases are TGTGCCAGCAGTTACTGGTCCAGGCCCTACACCTTC. Translated, it gives CASSYWSRPYTF.

The chain joins TRBV6-5 to TRBJ1-2, with D unresolved. This CDR3 contains 12 residues. Germline CDR1 and CDR2: MNHEY and SVGAGI. V lost 2 bases and J 2 bases, leaving 3 bases between the germline ends. CDR3 loop: CASSYTNYGYTF. For the CDR3, the DNA is TGTGCCAGCAGTTACACGAACTATGGCTACACCTTC.

The gene calls are TRBV19 and TRBJ1-5; D perhaps matches TRBD1 (5 bases). Germline CDR1 and CDR2: LNHDA and SQIVND (reference sequence). The CDR3 has 14 residues. Trimming removed 7 bases from V and 0 bases from J, with 10 bases in between. CDR3 residues: CASKKGVSNQPQHF. DNA for the CDR3: TGTGCCAGTAAGAAAGGGGTTAGCAATCAGCCCCAGCATTTT.

The chain uses TRBV28 and TRBJ1-4; no firm D call. The CDR3 runs 14 residues. Germline CDR1 MDHEN, CDR2 SYDVKM. Trimming left V 3 bases short and J 5 bases short, with 10 bases between. This chain's CDR3 is CASSLEAANEKLFF. CDR3 in DNA: TGTGCCAGCAGTTTGGAGGCCGCGAATGAAAAACTGTTTTTT.

This chain links TRBV7-2 with TRBJ2-1; no firm D call. CDR3 length equals 15 residues. The germline gives CDR1 SGHTA, CDR2 FQGNSA. V was pared by 5 bases and J by 4 bases, with 15 bases between. The CDR3 DNA follows: TGTGCCAGCAGCAATCTGGCGGTGAGTTACAATGAGCAGTTCTTC. Translated: CASSNLAVSYNEQFF.

This clonotype is deemed medium-sized. The chain combines TRBV7-3 with TRBJ1-1; D gene uncertain. V shed 1 base and J shed 5 bases, with 20 bases lying between them. The CDR3 is made up of 17 amino acids. Per the germline V gene, CDR1 is SGHTA and CDR2 is FQGTGA. CDR3 nucleotides: TGTGCCAGCAGCTTAAACCTTCTCCCCCGGGCTGGTACTGAAGCTTTCTTT. This translates into CASSLNLLPRAGTEAFF.

This sequence joins TRBV6-1 and TRBJ2-5; the D gene is possibly TRBD2 (5 bases). The CDR3 consists of 15 residues. The germline V gene has CDR1 MNHNS and CDR2 SASEGT. Trimming left V 7 bases short and J 1 base short, with 16 bases between. CDR3 bases: TGTGCCAGCAACCCCGGACTCCTGGCCCAAGAGACCCAGTACTTC. This translates into CASNPGLLAQETQYF.

This clonotype was seen a few times. The chain has TRBV6-1 and TRBJ1-1, with D tentatively TRBD1 (6 bases). This CDR3 region has 13 residues. The germline V gene encodes CDR1 MNHNS and CDR2 SASEGT. Trimming cost V 7 bases and J 1 base, with 10 bases left between them. The CDR3, as DNA: TGTGCCAGCAACAGGGCTCCGAACACTGAAGCTTTCTTT. This encodes CASNRAPNTEAFF.

The rearrangement links TRBV28 to TRBJ1-2; D ambiguous. Per germline, CDR1 MDHEN and CDR2 SYDVKM. The germline V and J ends were trimmed by 6 bases and 8 bases, with 13 bases remaining between them. This CDR3 contains 12 residues. The CDR3 bases are TGTGCCAGCAGATGGGGAGGATGGGGCTACACCTTC. Its protein product is CASRWGGWGYTF.

The CDR3 loop is CASSLIQGLSYEQYF. CDR3 nucleotides: TGTGCCAGCAGTTTAATACAGGGACTATCCTACGAGCAGTACTTC. The chain combines TRBV12-3 or TRBV12-4 with TRBJ2-7, with a possible D match to TRBD2 (7 bases). The ends were cut back, 2 bases at V and 1 base at J, with 12 bases in the middle. CDR3 length: 15 amino acids.

V is TRBV6-5 and J is TRBJ1-1; 8 bases map to TRBD1. This CDR3 region has 14 residues. V shed 0 bases and J 4 bases; nucleotides not matched to a gene: 1. Looked up from germline, CDR1 is MNHEY and CDR2 is SVGAGI. The CDR3 spells CASSYSDRATEAFF. CDR3 bases: TGTGCCAGCAGTTACTCGGACAGGGCCACTGAAGCTTTCTTT.

This clonotype was counted between two and nine times. The rearrangement joins TRBV21-1 to TRBJ1-5. TRBV21-1 has pseudogene status. CDR3 length: 15 amino acids. CDR3 sequence (DNA): TGTGCCAGCAGCCCCAAGTCGAGCCACAATCAGCCCCAGCATTTT. Encoded protein: CASSPKSSHNQPQHF.

The V gene is TRBV18, the J gene TRBJ2-5; no firm D call. Trimming removed 6 bases from V and 2 bases from J, with 13 bases in between. The CDR3 totals 14 residues. CDR1 is KGHSH, CDR2 LQKENI, per germline. Here the CDR3 DNA reads TGTGCCAGCTCCCATGGACGTAAACAAGAGACCCAGTACTTC. Amino acids: CASSHGRKQETQYF.